This T cell receptor (beta chain) was sequenced for a study of shared clonotypes between healthy human individuals. Study-wide context: Contributing individuals were two females and three males aged 18 to 49.

Data came from immunoSEQ multiplex PCR; TCRdb stores just in-frame clones and leaves some out. The sample carries a few million clones, about 92% recorded once. Notes on this clone: Its antigen is unidentified.

Study-wide results and caveats: Donor scarcity curtailed the genetic and exposure-history diversity represented herein.

The specimen sequenced was naive CD4+ T cells from PBMCs. Subset of the sample: CD45RA+ positively selected. This clonotype originated in a man aged 18 to 29 in good health. Some clones in this sample may be carry-over from other donors' samples.

The CDR3 DNA is TGTGCCAGCAGCTCGGGGGGACTAGCGGGAGGTGCCTACAATGAGCAGTTCTTC. Its protein product is CASSSGGLAGGAYNEQFF. The rearrangement links TRBV7-8 to TRBJ2-1, with 15 bases fitting TRBD2. The junction had 6 bases not matched to a gene; V was cut back by 4 bases and J by 2 bases. The CDR3 covers 18 residues. The germline CDR1 and CDR2 sequences are SGHVS and FQNEAQ.